This T cell receptor (beta chain) was captured by sequencing in a study of spatial heterogeneity in lung cancer. MiXCR, run by TCRdb on the 5' RACE reads, gives a single entry per CDR3 protein. The sample holds over 70,000 distinct CDR3 sequences, approximately 9% seen once. Time point meaning: blood at routine non-recurrence follow-up after resection. Researchers sequenced whole RNA taken from tumor, nontumor lung or frozen PBMC without sorting. The CDR3 extends over 13 amino acids. V was trimmed by 1 base and J by 6 bases, leaving 9 bases between them. Germline values: CDR1 SGHVS, CDR2 FNYEAQ. The genes are TRBV7-6 and TRBJ1-1; tentatively, D is TRBD1 (6 bases). Specimen: PBMCs, collected at follow-up. The sequence was obtained from a female donor with early-stage non-small cell lung cancer. The CDR3 DNA reads TGTGCCAGCAGCTTAGAGGGGGGTGCTGAAGCTTTCTTT. This sequence encodes CASSLEGGAEAFF.